A single sample gave rise to the 5 T cell receptor beta chains below, sequenced in a study of blood T cell repertoires in COVID-19. Measured with immunoSEQ multiplex PCR; TCRdb has only the in-frame clones, and not every one. This table holds more than 200,000 clones, 85% to 90% found once. What was sequenced was peripheral blood. These receptors were obtained from a woman aged 60-75 years with COVID-19, enrolled during active disease.

The CDR3 region is CASSQGTGALYEQYF. CDR3 nucleotides: TGTGCCAGCAGCCAAGGGACAGGGGCCCTCTACGAGCAGTACTTC. V is TRBV3-1 (or the pseudogene TRBV3-2) and J is TRBJ2-7; 9 bases align to TRBD1. The CDR3 runs 15 residues. V dropped 1 base and J dropped 3; count of bases not matched to a gene: 4. Germline values: CDR1 LGHDT, CDR2 YNNKEL (reference sequence).

This chain connects TRBV4-2 to TRBJ2-5; the match to TRBD2 covers 11 bases. Trimming took 1 base from V and 6 from J; bases not matched to a gene: 7. Germline V gives CDR1 LGHNA, CDR2 YNFKEQ. This CDR3 comprises 16 residues. The CDR3 DNA sequence: TGTGCCAGCAGCCAAGGAATAGCGGGAGGGCCGAAGACCCAGTACTTC. The encoded protein is CASSQGIAGGPKTQYF.

V usage is TRBV7-2 and J usage is TRBJ2-1, with TRBD2 matching over 10 bases. V dropped 8 bases and J dropped 1; count of bases not matched to a gene: 8. Germline values: CDR1 SGHTA, CDR2 FQGNSA. The CDR3 runs 16 residues. This CDR3 reads CASALLAGASYNEQFF. In DNA, the CDR3 is TGTGCCAGCGCCCTGCTAGCGGGAGCATCCTACAATGAGCAGTTCTTC. Complete variable domain (other parts from reference TRBV7-2 and TRBJ2-1): GAGVSQSPSNKVTEKGKDVELRCDPISGHTALYWYRQSLGQGLEFLIYFQGNSAPDKSGLPSDRFSAERTGGSVSTLTIQRTQQEDSAVYLCASALLAGASYNEQFFGPGTRLTVL.

V is TRBV9 and J is TRBJ2-7; 7 bases match TRBD1. V was pared by 4 bases and J by 0 bases, with 7 bases of the junction left unmatched. Germline assignment: CDR1 SGDLS and CDR2 YYNGEE. The CDR3 length is 15 residues. CDR3 protein: CASSPGWDSSYEQYF. CDR3 DNA: TGTGCCAGCAGCCCCGGATGGGACAGCTCCTACGAGCAGTACTTC.

This chain joins TRBV19 and TRBJ2-4; the D is unclear. CDR3 size: 12 residues. V lost 5 bases and J 2 bases, leaving 4 bases between the germline ends. Germline loops: CDR1 LNHDA, CDR2 SQIVND (reference sequence). The CDR3 DNA reads TGTGCCAGTAGTGCGACCAAAAACATTCAGTACTTC. This sequence encodes CASSATKNIQYF.